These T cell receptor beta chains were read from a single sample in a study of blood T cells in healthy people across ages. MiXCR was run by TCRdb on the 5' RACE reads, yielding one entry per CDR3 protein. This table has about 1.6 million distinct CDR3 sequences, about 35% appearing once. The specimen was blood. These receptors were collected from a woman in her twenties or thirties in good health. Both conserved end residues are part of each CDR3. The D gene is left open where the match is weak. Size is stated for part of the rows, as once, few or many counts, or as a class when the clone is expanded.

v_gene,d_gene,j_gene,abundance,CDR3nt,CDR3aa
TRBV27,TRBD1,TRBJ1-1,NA,TGTGCCAGCAGTAGGGGACAGATAAACACTGAAGCTTTCTTT,CASSRGQINTEAFF
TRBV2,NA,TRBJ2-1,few,TGTGCCAGCAGTGAAGGGGGGCGTGTGCAGTTCTTC,CASSEGGRVQFF
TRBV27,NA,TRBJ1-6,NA,TGTGCCAGCAGTTACTCCGGGACTGAACGTTCACCCCTCCACTTT,CASSYSGTERSPLHF
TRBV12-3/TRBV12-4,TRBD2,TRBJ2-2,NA,TGTGCCAGCAGTTATACGGGGGGGAACACCGGGGAGCTGTTTTTT,CASSYTGGNTGELFF
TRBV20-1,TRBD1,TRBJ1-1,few,TGCAGTGCTCAGGGGGTGTCGGACACTGAAGCTTTCTTT,CSAQGVSDTEAFF
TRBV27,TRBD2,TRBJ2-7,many,TGTGCCAGCAGTTTGAAACTAGCGGACTACGAGCAGTACTTC,CASSLKLADYEQYF
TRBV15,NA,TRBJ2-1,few,TGTGCCACCAGCAGAGTTCGGGAACCCAATGAGCAGTTCTTC,CATSRVREPNEQFF
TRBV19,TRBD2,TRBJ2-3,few,TGTGCCAGTAGTCCCCTCTGGCTAGCGGGCTACACAGATACGCAGTATTTT,CASSPLWLAGYTDTQYF
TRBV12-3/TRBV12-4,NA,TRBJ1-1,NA,TGTGCCAGCAGCCTTCCCCGGGCAGGGCGTGAAACTGAAGCTTTCTTT,CASSLPRAGRETEAFF
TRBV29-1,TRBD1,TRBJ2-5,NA,TGCAGCGTTGAAGGGACAGGGTTGAGGGAGACCCAGTACTTC,CSVEGTGLRETQYF
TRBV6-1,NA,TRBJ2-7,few,TGTGCCAGCAGTGCTGTGGGTAGCTCCTACGAGCGGTACTTC,CASSAVGSSYERYF
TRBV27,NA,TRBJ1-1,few,TGTGCCAGCAGTTTATCAGGACACTGGAACACTGAAGCTTTCTTT,CASSLSGHWNTEAFF
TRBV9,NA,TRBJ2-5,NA,TGTGCCAGCAGCGTAATAGATGGAGTCCAAGAGACCCAGTACTTC,CASSVIDGVQETQYF
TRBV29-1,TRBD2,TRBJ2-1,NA,TGCAGCGTTTTGGGACTAGCGGGGCCCTCCTACAATGAGCAGTTCTTC,CSVLGLAGPSYNEQFF
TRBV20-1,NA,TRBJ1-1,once,TGCAGTGCTAGTACTGGGGGGGTCGTACTAAACACTGAAGCTTTCTTT,CSASTGGVVLNTEAFF
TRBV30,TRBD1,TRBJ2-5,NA,TGTGCCTGGAACAGGGGTGGCGGTCAAGAGACCCAGTACTTC,CAWNRGGGQETQYF
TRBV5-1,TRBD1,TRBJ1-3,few,TGCGCCAGCAGCACCGGGACAGCCTTGGACAACACCATATATTTT,CASSTGTALDNTIYF
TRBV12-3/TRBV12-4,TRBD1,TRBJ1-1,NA,TGTGCCAGCACCCGGGACAGGGGGAACACTGAAGCTTTCTTT,CASTRDRGNTEAFF
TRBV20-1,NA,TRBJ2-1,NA,TGCAGTGCTGAGGCGCTCCCAGCCCCCAATGAGCAGTTCTTC,CSAEALPAPNEQFF
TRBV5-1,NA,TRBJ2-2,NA,TGCGCCAGCAGCTCCTCTGGAGGGCCGAGCACCGGGGAGCTGTTTTTT,CASSSSGGPSTGELFF
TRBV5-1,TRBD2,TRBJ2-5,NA,TGCGCCAGCAGGATCGGGACTAGCGGAAGCCGGGAGACCCAGTACTTC,CASRIGTSGSRETQYF
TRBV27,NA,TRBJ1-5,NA,TGTGCCAGCAGTTTGGGGGCAGGGCAGCCCCAGCATTTT,CASSLGAGQPQHF
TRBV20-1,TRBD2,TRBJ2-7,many,TGCAGTGCTCCGTTAGCGGGGGGTTCCTACGAGCAGTACTTC,CSAPLAGGSYEQYF
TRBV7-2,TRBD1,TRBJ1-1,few,TGTGCCACCAAGGGGGCGGGTGGGCTGAACACTGAAGCTTTCTTT,CATKGAGGLNTEAFF
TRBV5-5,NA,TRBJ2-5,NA,TGTGCCAGCAGCTTCGAGGGATCGGGTGAGACCCAGTACTTC,CASSFEGSGETQYF
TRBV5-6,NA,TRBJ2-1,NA,TGTGCCAGCAACTTTGGGGAGTGGCAGTTCTTC,CASNFGEWQFF
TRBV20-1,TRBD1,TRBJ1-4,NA,TGCAGTGCTCGCAGGGGGACAGGATACGAAAAACTGTTTTTT,CSARRGTGYEKLFF
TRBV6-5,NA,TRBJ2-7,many,TGTGCCAGCAGTTACGGCAGGGCCTACGAGCAGTACTTC,CASSYGRAYEQYF
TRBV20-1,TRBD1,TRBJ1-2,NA,TGCAGTGCTGGGGACAGGGCTAACTATGGCTACACCTTC,CSAGDRANYGYTF
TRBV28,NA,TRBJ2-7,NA,TGTGCCAGCAGTCCCAATGAGCCAAAGCAGTACGAGCAGTACTTC,CASSPNEPKQYEQYF
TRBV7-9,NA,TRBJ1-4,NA,TGTGCCAGTAGGCGGGGGGACGGAATGACTCTTGAAAAACTGTTTTTT,CASRRGDGMTLEKLFF
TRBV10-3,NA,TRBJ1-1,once,TGTGCCATCAGTGAGTCTCGGGGACGGACGAACACTGAAGCTTTCTTT,CAISESRGRTNTEAFF
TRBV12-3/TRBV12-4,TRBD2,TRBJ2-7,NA,TGTGCCAGCAGTTTCTTCTTCGGACCCCATATTAAGACTAGCGGGAATCAGGACTACGAGCAGTACTTC,CASSFFFGPHIKTSGNQDYEQYF
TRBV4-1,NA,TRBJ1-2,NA,TGCGCCAGCAGCCAAGTGGGACCCAAGGGTGGCTACACCTTC,CASSQVGPKGGYTF
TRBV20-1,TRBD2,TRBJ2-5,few,TGCAGTGCTAATAAACCGGGACTAGCGAAAGAGACCCAGTACTTC,CSANKPGLAKETQYF
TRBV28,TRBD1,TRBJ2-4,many,TGTGCCAGCAGTTTCAGGACAGGAAATAAGAGGGCCAAAAACATTCAGTACTTC,CASSFRTGNKRAKNIQYF
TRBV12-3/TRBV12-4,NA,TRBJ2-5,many,TGTGCCAGCAGCCCTCAAGTGCAAGAGACCCAGTACTTC,CASSPQVQETQYF